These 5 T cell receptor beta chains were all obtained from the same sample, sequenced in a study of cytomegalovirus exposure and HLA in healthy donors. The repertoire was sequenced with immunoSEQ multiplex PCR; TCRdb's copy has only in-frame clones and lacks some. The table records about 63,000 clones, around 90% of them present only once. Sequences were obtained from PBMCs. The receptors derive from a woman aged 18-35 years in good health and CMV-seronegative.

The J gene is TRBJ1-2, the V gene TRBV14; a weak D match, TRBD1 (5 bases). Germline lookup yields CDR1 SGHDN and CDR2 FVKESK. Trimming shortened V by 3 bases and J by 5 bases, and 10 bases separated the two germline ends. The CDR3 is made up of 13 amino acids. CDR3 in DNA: TGTGCCAGCAGCCAGGGACTCAAGTATGGCTACACCTTC. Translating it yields CASSQGLKYGYTF.

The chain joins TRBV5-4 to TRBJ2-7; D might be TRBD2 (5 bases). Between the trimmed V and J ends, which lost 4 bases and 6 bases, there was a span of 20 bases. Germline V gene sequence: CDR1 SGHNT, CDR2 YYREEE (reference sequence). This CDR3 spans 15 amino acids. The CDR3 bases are TGTGCCAGCAGCCCCCCGGATCTTACGGCGGGCGAGCAGTACTTC. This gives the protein CASSPPDLTAGEQYF.

CDR3 in amino acids: CASSPGGNVAEAFF. CDR3 DNA: TGTGCCAGCAGCCCAGGGGGGAACGTGGCCGAAGCTTTCTTT. The chain joins TRBV28 to TRBJ1-1; 7 bases map to TRBD1. V lost 6 bases and J lost 8; bases outside the gene matches: 12. Germline V gives CDR1 MDHEN, CDR2 SYDVKM. The CDR3 is 14 residues long.

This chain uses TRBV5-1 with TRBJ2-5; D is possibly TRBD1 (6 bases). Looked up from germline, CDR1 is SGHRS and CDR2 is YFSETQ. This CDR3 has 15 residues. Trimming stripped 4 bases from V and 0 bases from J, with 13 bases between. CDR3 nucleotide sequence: TGCGCCAGCAGCCGACTCGGACAGCACCAAGAGACCCAGTACTTC. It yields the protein CASSRLGQHQETQYF.

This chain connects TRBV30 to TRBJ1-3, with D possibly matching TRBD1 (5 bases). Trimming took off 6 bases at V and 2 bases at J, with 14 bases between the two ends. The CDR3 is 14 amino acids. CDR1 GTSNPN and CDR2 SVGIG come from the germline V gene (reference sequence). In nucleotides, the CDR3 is TGTGCCTGCAAAGGGGCAGAGACTGGAAACACCATATATTTT. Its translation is CACKGAETGNTIYF.